The 29 T cell receptor beta chains in this list originate from one sample, sequenced in a study of cytomegalovirus exposure and HLA in healthy donors (dated by TCRdb to about 2017). The library was prepared using the immunoSEQ multiplex PCR assay. Not all clones reach the TCRdb copy of this immuneACCESS table, which keeps in-frame sequences only. Checked studies attribute under half of the gap to unresolved V genes and leave the rest unexplained. This sample gives about 160,000 clones in total; over 85% of them show up just once. The ten largest make up 10% of the sample. The sequenced sample consisted of PBMCs. The receptors were gathered from a woman between 18 and 29 years old in good health and CMV-seropositive.

V and J are TRBV10-3 and TRBJ2-7; 10 bases line up with TRBD2. The CDR3 length is 15 residues. Germline V lookup: CDR1 ENHRY, CDR2 SYGVKD. Losses at the gene ends were 4 bases for V and 2 bases for J; bases not matched to a gene: 5. CDR3 bases: TGTGCCATCAGTGCGGGGCTAGCGGGAGCCTACGAGCAGTACTTC. Its translation: CAISAGLAGAYEQYF.

V usage is TRBV5-1 and J usage is TRBJ2-7; 7 bases map to TRBD2. The CDR3 consists of 14 residues. Germline V CDR1 and CDR2: SGHRS, YFSETQ. Losses at the gene ends were 1 base for V and 6 bases for J; bases not matched to a gene: 7. The CDR3 region has the DNA TGCGCCAGCAGCTTGTGGGGACTACCAAGCGAGCAGTACTTC. Translated, it gives CASSLWGLPSEQYF.

The chain combines TRBV27 with TRBJ2-5; 7 nucleotides match TRBD1. Germline CDR1 reads MNHEY; CDR2 reads SMNVEV (reference sequence). This CDR3 contains 16 residues. Trimming cost V 4 bases and J 8 bases; bases outside gene matches: 16. This chain's CDR3 is CASSSKSGQALRTQYF. The CDR3 DNA sequence: TGTGCCAGCAGTTCTAAAAGCGGACAGGCCCTTCGCACCCAGTACTTC.

The chain has TRBV10-3 and TRBJ2-3; 8 bases fit TRBD1. The germline V gene encodes CDR1 ENHRY and CDR2 SYGVKD. V shed 9 bases, J shed 4 bases, and the junction held 15 bases outside the gene matches. The CDR3 extends over 16 amino acids. CDR3 sequence reads: CAMSSFSGGLADTQYF. The CDR3, as DNA: TGTGCCATGTCTTCTTTTTCAGGGGGCCTTGCAGATACGCAGTATTTT.

The V call is TRBV30, the J call TRBJ1-1, with a possible D match to TRBD1 (6 bases). The CDR3 runs to 13 residues. Germline assignment: CDR1 GTSNPN and CDR2 SVGIG (reference sequence). V was shortened by 1 base and J by 8 bases, with 14 bases between the two germline ends. CDR3 nucleotides: TGTGCCTGGAGTGACGGGGGGCGGACGGAAGCTTTCTTT. Its protein product is CAWSDGGRTEAFF.

The chain joins TRBV27 to TRBJ2-7; tentatively, D is TRBD1 (6 bases). This CDR3 comprises 14 residues. V dropped 6 bases and J dropped 3 bases, with 15 bases sitting between them. The germline V gene encodes CDR1 MNHEY and CDR2 SMNVEV (reference sequence). The CDR3 DNA sequence: TGTGCCAGCAGCCGACGCCCGACAGGCTACGAGCAGTACTTC. This encodes CASSRRPTGYEQYF.

This chain connects TRBV30 to TRBJ1-2; 9 positions match TRBD1. V gave up 8 bases and J gave up 4 bases; unmatched junction bases: 8. CDR3 size: 13 residues. Per the germline V gene, CDR1 is GTSNPN and CDR2 is SVGIG (reference sequence). DNA of the CDR3: TGTGCCGGCCGGGACAGGGACGGCTATGGCTACACCTTC. Amino acid sequence: CAGRDRDGYGYTF.

Of note for this clone: Within the sample, other DNA sequences also encode this same CDR3. The gene calls are TRBV5-1 and TRBJ1-3; possibly TRBD1 for D (5 bases). Trimming stripped 4 bases from V and 1 base from J, with 9 bases between. Per germline, CDR1 SGHRS and CDR2 YFSETQ. This CDR3 comprises 14 residues. CDR3 DNA: TGCGCCAGCAGCCTAGGGGTTTCTGGAAACACCATATATTTT. Translating gives CASSLGVSGNTIYF.

The chain couples TRBV5-3 to TRBJ2-7; possible D gene TRBD2, 5 bases. TRBV5-3 is known as an ORF, though its function is uncertain. The CDR3 length is 15 residues. The V and J ends lost 2 bases and 4 bases respectively, with 16 bases between them. The CDR3 DNA reads as TGTGCCAGAAGCTTACCCTGTCCCTCGGGATACGAGCAGTACTTC. This sequence encodes CARSLPCPSGYEQYF.

This chain uses TRBV27 with TRBJ1-2; D gene ambiguous. With 8 bases removed from V and 5 bases from J, the gap between germline ends came to 9 bases. This CDR3 is built from 11 residues. Germline V gene data show CDR1 as MNHEY and CDR2 as SMNVEV (reference sequence). The CDR3 DNA sequence: TGTGCCAGCGGGAGAAGGTATGGCTACACCTTC. It is translated as CASGRRYGYTF.

The chain joins TRBV9 to TRBJ2-1; TRBD2 might be the D (6 bases). CDR1 and CDR2 (germline): SGDLS, YYNGEE. This CDR3 is 12 amino acids long. Trimming took off 5 bases at V and 7 bases at J, with 10 bases between the two ends. The CDR3 bases are TGTGCCAGCAGTCGTAGCGGTAATGAGCAGTTCTTC. Amino acid sequence: CASSRSGNEQFF.

CDR3 amino acids: CASSLSQVWTYEQYF. The CDR3 nucleotides read TGTGCCAGCAGCTTATCACAGGTTTGGACCTACGAGCAGTACTTC. The chain recombines TRBV7-9 with TRBJ2-7; D is perhaps TRBD1 (5 bases). Per the germline V gene, CDR1 is SEHNR and CDR2 is FQNEAQ (reference sequence). V was pared by 2 bases and J by 2 bases, with 13 bases between. The CDR3 has 15 amino acids.

The J gene is TRBJ2-5, the V gene TRBV11-3; 11 positions agree with TRBD1. The J segment lost 2 bases and the V segment lost 5 bases, leaving 4 bases of the junction unmatched. There are 15 residues in the CDR3. The germline V gene encodes CDR1 SGHNT and CDR2 YENEEA. The CDR3 DNA reads as TGTGCCAGCAGCGAGGGACAGGGGGAGCAAGAGACCCAGTACTTC. This sequence encodes CASSEGQGEQETQYF.

This clone was detected once. The chain combines TRBV6-1 with TRBJ2-5, with D tentatively TRBD1 (6 bases). V lost 2 bases and J lost 5, with 9 bases in between. The CDR3 consists of 13 residues. CDR1 is MNHNS and CDR2 is SASEGT in the germline V gene. This chain's CDR3 is CASSENRVETQYF. For the CDR3, the DNA is TGTGCCAGCAGTGAAAACAGGGTGGAGACCCAGTACTTC.

This clone is a singleton in its sample. The V and J genes are TRBV19 and TRBJ2-6, with a possible D match to TRBD2 (5 bases). Trimming removed 1 base from V and 0 bases from J, with 13 bases in between. Germline lookup yields CDR1 LNHDA and CDR2 SQIVND (reference sequence). The CDR3 length is 18 residues. The CDR3 DNA sequence: TGTGCCAGTAGTATAGGTCTGGAGCGGACCTCTGGGGCCAACGTCCTGACTTTC. Protein product: CASSIGLERTSGANVLTF.

Turning to this clone: The identical CDR3 is also encoded by other nucleotide sequences in the sample. The chain combines TRBV5-1 with TRBJ2-7, with 7 bases identical to TRBD1. CDR3 length equals 14 residues. V lost 3 bases and J lost 3; bases outside the gene matches: 6. The germline gives CDR1 SGHRS, CDR2 YFSETQ. CDR3 amino acids: CASSSGTASYEQYF. The CDR3 nucleotides are TGCGCCAGCAGCTCCGGGACAGCGAGCTACGAGCAGTACTTC.

The chain employs TRBV25-1 and TRBJ2-7, with D perhaps TRBD1 (6 bases). This CDR3 has 14 residues. V was shortened by 4 bases and J by 0 bases, with 10 bases between the two germline ends. Germline CDR1 and CDR2: MGHDK and SYGVNS. The CDR3 protein is CASSGQASSYEQYF. CDR3 nucleotides: TGTGCCAGCAGTGGACAGGCGAGCTCCTACGAGCAGTACTTC.

The gene calls are TRBV2 and TRBJ2-5; TRBD1 is a possible D gene (6 bases). The length of the CDR3 is 15 residues. In germline, CDR1 is SNHLY, CDR2 FYNNEI. Deletions cut 10 bases from V and 1 base from J, with 19 bases between. The CDR3 DNA reads as TGTGCCACCCAACCCTATACAGGGCTCCAAGAGACCCAGTACTTC. Its translation is CATQPYTGLQETQYF.

The chain couples TRBV7-8 to TRBJ2-5, with 8 bases aligning to TRBD2. In germline, CDR1 is SGHVS, CDR2 FQNEAQ. The CDR3 totals 14 residues. The J segment lost 4 bases and the V segment lost 1 base, leaving 2 bases of the junction unmatched. DNA for the CDR3: TGTGCCAGCAGCTTAGTTACTAGCGGAGAGACCCAGTACTTC. Encoded protein: CASSLVTSGETQYF.

The chain has TRBV9 and TRBJ2-1; 8 nucleotides match TRBD2. The germline V gene has CDR1 SGDLS and CDR2 YYNGEE. The CDR3 consists of 17 residues. J was trimmed by 7 bases and V by 2 bases; bases with no gene match: 14. This CDR3 reads CASSVSRASGLGNEQFF. The CDR3 nucleotides read TGTGCCAGCAGCGTTTCTAGGGCTAGCGGGTTGGGGAATGAGCAGTTCTTC. The full variable domain, rest sourced from reference TRBV9 and TRBJ2-1, is DSGVTQTPKHLITATGQRVTLRCSPRSGDLSVYWYQQSLDQGLQFLIQYYNGEERAKGNILERFSAQQFPDLHSELNLSSLELGDSALYFCASSVSRASGLGNEQFFGPGTRLTVL.

The chain recombines TRBV5-4 with TRBJ1-2; D uncertain. Trimming cost V 2 bases and J 5 bases, with 7 bases left between them. The CDR3 spans 12 residues. In germline, CDR1 is SGHNT, CDR2 YYREEE (reference sequence). The CDR3 here is CASSFTAYGYTF. As DNA, the CDR3 is TGTGCCAGCAGCTTCACAGCATATGGCTACACCTTC. Looking up the rest from reference TRBV5-4 and TRBJ1-2 gives the full variable domain: ETGVTQSPTHLIKTRGQQVTLRCSSQSGHNTVSWYQQALGQGPQFIFQYYREEENGRGNFPPRFSGLQFPNYSSELNVNALELDDSALYLCASSFTAYGYTFGSGTRLTVV.

The chain couples TRBV7-6 to TRBJ2-7; possibly TRBD2 for D (7 bases). Germline assignment: CDR1 SGHVS and CDR2 FNYEAQ. The CDR3 spans 17 residues. The V end was cut by 3 bases, the J end by 2 bases, with 20 bases between. The CDR3 nucleotides are TGTGCCAGCAGCTTTGGGGCCGGGGGGCTTCAGCCCTACGAGCAGTACTTC. Translation gives CASSFGAGGLQPYEQYF.

V is TRBV5-1 and J is TRBJ2-5, with 13 bases lining up with TRBD2. The V and J ends lost 4 bases and 1 base, in that order; junction bases with no gene match: 10. Looked up from germline, CDR1 is SGHRS and CDR2 is YFSETQ. CDR3 length: 18 residues. The CDR3 spells CASSPGLAGLGAQETQYF. The CDR3 bases are TGCGCCAGCAGCCCGGGACTAGCGGGATTGGGCGCCCAAGAGACCCAGTACTTC.

The chain combines TRBV7-3 with TRBJ1-1; D is unclear. The CDR3 covers 16 residues. Germline loops: CDR1 SGHTA, CDR2 FQGTGA. Trimming took off 2 bases at V and 1 base at J, with 14 bases between the two ends. The CDR3 sequence: CASSLFGPQTNTEAFF. DNA of the CDR3: TGTGCCAGCAGCTTATTCGGTCCACAGACGAACACTGAAGCTTTCTTT.

V and J are TRBV20-1 and TRBJ2-7; no clear D gene. V dropped 3 bases and J dropped 3 bases, with 6 bases sitting between them. CDR1 is DFQATT and CDR2 is SNEGSKA in the germline V gene (reference sequence). The CDR3 is 11 residues long. The DNA for the CDR3 is TGCAGTGCTAGGTTCCGCTACGAGCAGTACTTC. Its translation: CSARFRYEQYF.

The chain joins TRBV6-6 to TRBJ1-2; no firm D call. CDR1 MNHNY and CDR2 SVGAGI come from the germline V gene (reference sequence). The ends were cut back, 5 bases at V and 4 bases at J, with 17 bases in the middle. The CDR3 covers 15 residues. The DNA for the CDR3 is TGTGCCAGCAGTAATCGACACCCGGCGTTCTATGGCTACACCTTC. Translation: CASSNRHPAFYGYTF.

In its sample, this clone was seen once. The chain is built from TRBV5-1 and TRBJ2-1; 8 nucleotides agree with TRBD1. Looked up from germline, CDR1 is SGHRS and CDR2 is YFSETQ. Germline trimming cut 4 bases from V and 8 bases from J; bases unmatched to any gene: 11. The CDR3 totals 15 residues. CDR3 sequence: CASSPPDRVLDEQFF. CDR3 nucleotide sequence: TGCGCCAGCAGCCCGCCGGACAGGGTTTTGGATGAGCAGTTCTTC.

The CDR3 loop reads CSTGKSLYGYTF. For the CDR3, the DNA is TGCAGCACAGGAAAAAGCCTGTATGGCTACACCTTC. The chain joins TRBV29-1 to TRBJ1-2, with TRBD1 as a possible D gene (5 bases). Per germline, CDR1 SQVTM and CDR2 ANQGSEA. The ends were cut back, 8 bases at V and 5 bases at J, with 15 bases in the middle. The CDR3 sequence is 12 residues long. The full variable domain, rest sourced from reference TRBV29-1 and TRBJ1-2, is SAVISQKPSRDICQRGTSLTIQCQVDSQVTMMFWYRQQPGQSLTLIATANQGSEATYESGFVIDKFPISRPNLTFSTLTVSNMSPEDSSIYLCSTGKSLYGYTFGSGTRLTVV.

This chain connects TRBV27 to TRBJ2-5; perhaps TRBD1 as D (6 bases). Per germline, CDR1 MNHEY and CDR2 SMNVEV (reference sequence). V lost 2 bases to trimming and J lost 1 base, with 11 bases between them. The CDR3 sequence is 15 residues long. CDR3 residues: CASSLTTGPQETQYF. The CDR3, as DNA: TGTGCCAGCAGTTTAACAACAGGGCCCCAAGAGACCCAGTACTTC.